A single sample gave rise to the 24 T cell receptor beta chains below, sequenced in a study of shared clonotypes between healthy human individuals (dated by TCRdb to 2018 to 2020). The library was produced with the immunoSEQ multiplex PCR assay. TCRdb limited this immuneACCESS table to in-frame rearrangements with V and J called. A share of clones is missing; checked studies link under half to unresolved V genes, and the rest is unexplained. The sample table shows 2 million to 2.5 million clones, and approximately 95% are seen once. The ten largest clones represent under 0.15% of the sample. The sequenced sample was naive CD4+ T cells sorted from blood. The sample's cell subset or site label, in plain terms: CD45RA+ positively selected. The receptors were gathered from a young man in good health.

The chain couples TRBV5-1 to TRBJ1-4; TRBD1 matches at 7 bases. The ends lost 4 bases at V and 0 bases at J; junction bases unmatched: 0. Germline CDR1 reads SGHRS; CDR2 reads YFSETQ. The CDR3 contains 14 residues. As DNA, the CDR3 is TGCGCCAGCAGCCAGGGGGCAACTAATGAAAAACTGTTTTTT. It translates to CASSQGATNEKLFF. Full variable domain (missing parts from reference TRBV5-1 and TRBJ1-4): KAGVTQTPRYLIKTRGQQVTLSCSPISGHRSVSWYQQTPGQGLQFLFEYFSETQRNKGNFPGRFSGRQFSNSRSEMNVSTLELGDSALYLCASSQGATNEKLFFGSGTQLSVL.

On this clone itself: Other DNA sequences within the sample encode an identical CDR3. The chain employs TRBV10-3 and TRBJ1-2; no firm D call. V lost 3 bases, J lost 0 bases, and 5 bases lay in between. Germline CDR1 and CDR2: ENHRY and SYGVKD. This CDR3 is 13 amino acids long. The CDR3 sequence: CAISEGTNYGYTF. For the CDR3, the DNA is TGTGCCATCAGTGAAGGTACTAACTATGGCTACACCTTC.

This sequence joins TRBV7-2 and TRBJ2-7; the match to TRBD1 covers 11 bases. J was trimmed by 2 bases and V by 5 bases; bases with no gene match: 5. CDR1 is SGHTA and CDR2 is FQGNSA in the germline V gene. The CDR3 has 15 residues. CDR3 in DNA: TGTGCCAGCAGCGGAGGACAGGGGGCGGCCTACGAGCAGTACTTC. Its translation is CASSGGQGAAYEQYF.

This clone was counted a single time. The chain joins TRBV5-1 to TRBJ2-3; D uncertain. Looked up from germline, CDR1 is SGHRS and CDR2 is YFSETQ. V gave up 0 bases and J gave up 3 bases, with 11 bases separating them. The CDR3 has 15 residues. The CDR3 loop reads CASSLDGARTDTQYF. CDR3 bases: TGCGCCAGCAGCTTGGATGGTGCGAGGACAGATACGCAGTATTTT.

The chain combines TRBV21-1 with TRBJ2-7; TRBD1, the table's D call, was not compared with the DNA. TRBV21-1 is classified as a pseudogene. This CDR3 is built from 13 residues. CDR3 sequence (DNA): TGTGCCAGCAGCAAATTTCACAGGGCGGGGCAGTACTTC. Encoded protein: CASSKFHRAGQYF.

This chain joins TRBV6-6 and TRBJ2-2; 7 bases align to TRBD1. Germline lookup yields CDR1 MNHNY and CDR2 SVGAGI (reference sequence). The J segment lost 3 bases and the V segment lost 6 bases, leaving 4 bases of the junction unmatched. The CDR3 covers 14 residues. The CDR3 here is CASRWDRDTGELFF. In DNA form, the CDR3 reads TGTGCCAGCAGATGGGACAGAGACACCGGGGAGCTGTTTTTT.

The chain joins TRBV6-1 to TRBJ1-5; D gene unclear. The germline CDR1 and CDR2 sequences are MNHNS and SASEGT. The CDR3 is 15 amino acids. Trimming removed 6 bases from V and 0 bases from J, with 12 bases in between. This CDR3 reads CASSPHTNSNQPQHF. CDR3 nucleotides: TGTGCCAGCAGCCCCCACACGAATAGCAATCAGCCCCAGCATTTT.

The chain carries TRBV30 and TRBJ1-4; TRBD1 might be the D (5 bases). Germline V CDR1 and CDR2: GTSNPN, SVGIG (reference sequence). This CDR3 has 13 residues. V lost 1 base and J 8 bases, leaving 11 bases between the germline ends. The CDR3 bases are TGTGCCTGGAGTGGGGACTGGACAGAAAAACTGTTTTTT. It encodes CAWSGDWTEKLFF.

The chain employs TRBV4-1 and TRBJ2-4, with D hard to call. The V end lost 0 bases, the J end lost 1 base, and 13 bases lay between the germline ends. The V gene's germline CDR1 is MGHRA and CDR2 YSYEKL. CDR3 length equals 17 residues. The chain's CDR3 is CASSQDVSVAAKNIQYF. CDR3 DNA sequence: TGCGCCAGCAGCCAAGACGTCAGCGTTGCGGCCAAAAACATTCAGTACTTC.

Turning to this clone: Within the sample, other DNA sequences also encode this same CDR3. The V gene is TRBV20-1, the J gene TRBJ2-3, with D perhaps given as TRBD1 or TRBD2 (6 bases each). Germline values: CDR1 DFQATT, CDR2 SNEGSKA (reference sequence). Trimming took 6 bases from V and 6 from J, leaving 10 bases between them. The CDR3 has 11 residues. The CDR3 loop is CSAPGADTQYF. The CDR3 DNA is TGCAGTGCCCCGGGGGCGGATACGCAGTATTTT.

This chain uses TRBV25-1 with TRBJ2-5; D might be TRBD1 or TRBD2, each matching 7 bases. The CDR3 is 15 residues long. The germline CDR1 and CDR2 sequences are MGHDK and SYGVNS. Trimming cost V 1 base and J 4 bases, with 13 bases left between them. In DNA form, the CDR3 reads TGTGCCAGCAGTGAATTACCAGGGGGGGGAGAGACCCAGTACTTC. It translates to CASSELPGGGETQYF.

As regards this clone: The sample has other DNA sequences that encode this CDR3 too. J is TRBJ2-3 and V is TRBV7-2, with D unresolved. The CDR3 is made up of 14 amino acids. V was shortened by 1 base and J by 1 base, with 6 bases between the two germline ends. From germline, CDR1 is SGHTA and CDR2 FQGNSA. In DNA, the CDR3 is TGTGCCAGCAGCTTAGTGGCCCGCACAGATACGCAGTATTTT. As protein: CASSLVARTDTQYF.

This clone was counted once. The V and J genes are TRBV6-5 and TRBJ1-3; tentatively, D is TRBD1 (6 bases). Trimming left V 2 bases short and J 4 bases short, with 15 bases between. The germline V gene encodes CDR1 MNHEY and CDR2 SVGAGI. CDR3 length equals 16 residues. The CDR3 loop reads CASSYAGHQGGNTIYF. The CDR3 region has the DNA TGTGCCAGCAGTTACGCGGGACACCAAGGGGGAAACACCATATATTTT.

V and J are TRBV5-4 and TRBJ2-2; D possibly corresponds to TRBD1 (5 bases). Trimming took 4 bases from V and 1 from J, leaving 8 bases between them. The CDR3 totals 14 residues. CDR1 is SGHNT, CDR2 YYREEE, per germline (reference sequence). As DNA, the CDR3 is TGTGCCAGCAGCGCAGGGCAGAACACCGGGGAGCTGTTTTTT. This codes for CASSAGQNTGELFF.

Worth noting for this clone: At the DNA level, this CDR3 is encoded by other sequences in the same sample as well. V usage is TRBV18 and J usage is TRBJ2-7, with TRBD1 matching over 8 bases. In germline, CDR1 is KGHSH, CDR2 LQKENI. The CDR3 runs 14 residues. J was trimmed by 2 bases and V by 2 bases; bases with no gene match: 2. CDR3 bases: TGTGCCAGCTCACCAGGACAGGGAACCTACGAGCAGTACTTC. It is translated as CASSPGQGTYEQYF.

This chain links TRBV10-1 with TRBJ1-6; D not certain. The V end lost 2 bases, the J end lost 7 bases, and 6 bases lay between the germline ends. The CDR3 covers 13 residues. Germline V lookup: CDR1 WNHNN, CDR2 SYGVQD (reference sequence). The CDR3 here is CASSEAGNSPLHF. The CDR3 coding sequence is TGCGCCAGCAGTGAGGCGGGGAATTCACCCCTCCACTTT.

This CDR3 is CASSSPVLVTDTQYF. The DNA of the CDR3 is TGTGCCAGCAGTTCCCCCGTGCTAGTAACAGATACGCAGTATTTT. The chain is built from TRBV6-6 and TRBJ2-3; D call uncertain. The germline CDR1 and CDR2 sequences are MNHNY and SVGAGI (reference sequence). V shed 4 bases and J shed 3 bases, with 14 bases lying between them. This CDR3 is built from 15 residues.

V gene TRBV30 combines with J gene TRBJ1-2; no reliable D call. Germline CDR1 is GTSNPN and CDR2 is SVGIG (reference sequence). The CDR3 length is 10 residues. V shed 5 bases and J shed 3 bases, with 4 bases lying between them. This CDR3 reads CAWRDYGYTF. The CDR3 DNA sequence: TGTGCCTGGCGCGACTATGGCTACACCTTC.

This chain uses TRBV2 with TRBJ2-1; a weak D match, TRBD2 (5 bases). Trimming took 7 bases from V and 6 from J, leaving 13 bases between them. CDR1 and CDR2 from the germline V gene are SNHLY and FYNNEI. The CDR3 loop spans 13 amino acids. CDR3 bases: TGTGCCAGCAAGAGGGAGACCGTCAATGAGCAGTTCTTC. It is translated as CASKRETVNEQFF.

This chain connects TRBV9 to TRBJ2-3, with 14 bases matching TRBD2. Germline CDR1 reads SGDLS; CDR2 reads YYNGEE. V was clipped by 4 bases and J by 0 bases; unmatched bases: 10. This CDR3 spans 19 amino acids. The CDR3 DNA follows: TGTGCCAGCAGCTCCAGCGGGACTAGCGGGGGTGCTAGCACAGATACGCAGTATTTT. Protein sequence: CASSSSGTSGGASTDTQYF. Looking up the rest from reference TRBV9 and TRBJ2-3 gives the full variable domain: DSGVTQTPKHLITATGQRVTLRCSPRSGDLSVYWYQQSLDQGLQFLIQYYNGEERAKGNILERFSAQQFPDLHSELNLSSLELGDSALYFCASSSSGTSGGASTDTQYFGPGTRLTVL.

To note about this clone: The sample carries other DNA sequences with the same CDR3. The chain employs TRBV30 and TRBJ2-7, with D perhaps assigned TRBD1 or TRBD2 (5 bases each). CDR3 length equals 12 residues. CDR1 GTSNPN and CDR2 SVGIG come from the germline V gene (reference sequence). V gave up 2 bases and J gave up 3 bases, with 8 bases separating them. CDR3 bases: TGTGCCTGGAGTAGGGACCTCTACGAGCAGTACTTC. It encodes CAWSRDLYEQYF.

The rearrangement joins TRBV5-4 to TRBJ2-5; 8 nucleotides align to TRBD2. With 5 bases clipped from V and 5 bases from J, the junction kept 11 bases outside the gene matches. This CDR3 is 15 amino acids long. Germline assignment: CDR1 SGHNT and CDR2 YYREEE (reference sequence). The CDR3 DNA is TGTGCCAGCAGTACCCCCCGGGCGGGAGGTGAGACCCAGTACTTC. Translated: CASSTPRAGGETQYF. Full variable domain (outside the CDR3, taken from reference TRBV5-4 and TRBJ2-5): ETGVTQSPTHLIKTRGQQVTLRCSSQSGHNTVSWYQQALGQGPQFIFQYYREEENGRGNFPPRFSGLQFPNYSSELNVNALELDDSALYLCASSTPRAGGETQYFGPGTRLLVL.

This clone was seen a single time. The gene calls are TRBV19 and TRBJ2-5, with D uncertain. The CDR3 covers 13 residues. V lost 3 bases to trimming and J lost 1 base, with 6 bases between them. Germline V CDR1 and CDR2: LNHDA, SQIVND (reference sequence). The CDR3 is CASSIESQETQYF. CDR3 DNA: TGTGCCAGTAGTATTGAGTCCCAAGAGACCCAGTACTTC.

The rearrangement uses TRBV5-1 and TRBJ2-2, with D perhaps matching TRBD1 (6 bases). Germline V CDR1 and CDR2: SGHRS, YFSETQ. The V end lost 2 bases, the J end lost 1 base, and 15 bases lay between the germline ends. The CDR3 is made up of 17 amino acids. CDR3 in DNA: TGCGCCAGCAGCTTTCGTCAAGGGGGTATGAACACCGGGGAGCTGTTTTTT. Protein: CASSFRQGGMNTGELFF.